This record concerns one T cell receptor beta chain sequence. Antigen: not known. The PCR ran on 60 Vbeta and 13 Jbeta primers. Assay used: immunoSEQ multiplex PCR; TCRdb lists only in-frame clones, some missing. The top ten clones hold about 4.5% of a sample with 160,000 or so clones, around 79% of them seen once. There are 14 residues in the CDR3. With 7 bases clipped from V and 5 bases from J, the junction kept 9 bases outside the gene matches. Germline loops: CDR1 MNHNS, CDR2 SASEGT. The sample is drawn from a study of cytomegalovirus exposure and HLA in healthy donors. Regarding the study as a whole: The productive fraction for most TCR beta V segments was about 90% or about 30% in an earlier analysis.

Sequencing was carried out using PBMCs. The rearrangement uses TRBV6-1 and TRBJ1-1, with 8 bases fitting TRBD1. The TCR originated in a man in his forties in good health and CMV-seronegative. CDR3 residues: CASNRQGRGTEAFF. CDR3 in DNA: TGTGCCAGCAACCGACAGGGGCGGGGAACTGAAGCTTTCTTT.